This passage covers 29 T cell receptor beta chains from one sample sequenced in a study of blood T cells in healthy people across ages. The authors ran a second PCR of about 6 to 11 cycles using a sample-barcoded 5' primer and a J-beta primer mix. Via MiXCR, TCRdb re-called the 5' RACE reads, giving one row per CDR3 protein. The sample comprises 1.5 million to 2 million distinct CDR3 sequences, roughly 27% of which are singletons, and roughly 8% rests with the top ten. Sequencing was carried out using blood. Receptors originate from a woman aged 25-40 years in good health.

Concerning this clonotype itself: A much more abundant neighbour one base away suggests this may be a read error. CDR3 nucleotides: TGTGCCAGCAGCTCCAGGGACAAAGTCTATGGCTACACCTTC. Amino acids: CASSSRDKVYGYTF. This rearrangement joins TRBV7-2 to TRBJ1-2; a possible D gene is TRBD1 (6 bases). V shed 4 bases and J shed 4 bases, with 13 bases lying between them. The CDR3 has 14 residues. Germline CDR1 is SGHTA and CDR2 is FQGNSA.

This clonotype was counted only a few times. CDR3 loop: CASSEERASTDTQYF. Written as DNA, the CDR3 is TGCGCCAGCAGCGAGGAACGAGCGAGCACAGATACGCAGTATTTT. J is TRBJ2-3 and V is TRBV5-1; no reliable D call. CDR1 is SGHRS and CDR2 is YFSETQ in the germline V gene. Trimming took off 4 bases at V and 0 bases at J, with 12 bases between the two ends. The CDR3 sequence is 15 residues long.

This chain uses TRBV10-3 with TRBJ2-7; 7 bases are a match to TRBD1. The junction had 6 bases not matched to a gene; V was cut back by 6 bases and J by 1 base. The CDR3 is 14 amino acids. Germline CDR1 reads ENHRY; CDR2 reads SYGVKD. The DNA of the CDR3 is TGTGCCATCAGAAGACAGGGAGAATCCTACGAGCAGTACTTC. Translated: CAIRRQGESYEQYF.

The gene calls are TRBV5-1 and TRBJ2-6, with 7 bases that match TRBD1. V lost 6 bases to trimming and J lost 4 bases; unmatched junction nucleotides: 16. CDR3 length equals 18 residues. Germline V gene data show CDR1 as SGHRS and CDR2 as YFSETQ. CDR3 DNA: TGCGCCAGCAACCCCGTTGGGACAGCAAGCTCCGGGGCCAACGTCCTGACTTTC. Its protein product is CASNPVGTASSGANVLTF.

There are a few counts of this clonotype. The chain has TRBV10-3 and TRBJ1-1; 7 nucleotides match TRBD1. The V segment lost 2 bases and the J segment 1 base; nucleotides outside the gene matches: 7. Germline V CDR1 and CDR2: ENHRY, SYGVKD. CDR3 size: 16 residues. The CDR3 here is CAISELGGQQNTEAFF. The CDR3 nucleotides are TGTGCCATCAGTGAGCTGGGGGGACAGCAGAACACTGAAGCTTTCTTT.

This clonotype has a handful of counts. This chain joins TRBV12-3 or TRBV12-4 and TRBJ1-1; 7 positions agree with TRBD1. The CDR3 consists of 14 residues. The ends lost 7 bases at V and 5 bases at J; junction bases unmatched: 10. CDR3 amino acids: CASKATGRGTEAFF. The CDR3, as DNA: TGTGCCAGCAAAGCGACAGGGAGAGGAACTGAAGCTTTCTTT.

In this sample, this clonotype turned up a few times. The rearrangement links TRBV2 to TRBJ2-3, with TRBD2 as a possible D gene (6 bases). Trimming left V 6 bases short and J 5 bases short, with 18 bases between. The CDR3 is 15 residues long. Germline lookup yields CDR1 SNHLY and CDR2 FYNNEI. The DNA for the CDR3 is TGTGCCAGCAGCCAGTCGGGGGTGCAGGTAGATACGCAGTATTTT. This codes for CASSQSGVQVDTQYF.

The rearrangement joins TRBV10-3 to TRBJ2-3; possibly TRBD2 for D (6 bases). CDR1 and CDR2 from the germline V gene are ENHRY and SYGVKD. V was shortened by 3 bases and J by 1 base, with 14 bases between the two germline ends. CDR3 length: 16 amino acids. The CDR3: CAISDPFSGRTDTQYF. CDR3 bases: TGTGCCATCAGTGATCCCTTTAGCGGCCGCACAGATACGCAGTATTTT.

Concerning this clonotype: A read error may produce the germline difference seen at one junction end. V usage is TRBV14 and J usage is TRBJ2-5; D not certain. Germline V gene sequence: CDR1 SGHDN, CDR2 FVKESK. The length of the CDR3 is 15 residues. Here the CDR3 DNA reads TGTACCAGCAGCCAAGCCTTTGGAAACCAAGAGACCCAGTACTTC. Its protein product is CTSSQAFGNQETQYF. Complete variable domain (other parts from reference TRBV14 and TRBJ2-5): EAGVTQFPSHSVIEKGQTVTLRCDPISGHDNLYWYRRVMGKEIKFLLHFVKESKQDESGMPNNRFLAERTGGTYSTLKVQPAELEDSGVYFCTSSQAFGNQETQYFGPGTRLLVL.

The chain employs TRBV7-2 and TRBJ1-6; no clear D. Germline V CDR1 and CDR2: SGHTA, FQGNSA. The CDR3 has 15 residues. Between the trimmed V and J ends, which lost 3 bases and 7 bases, there was a span of 13 bases. The chain's CDR3 is CASSLGLDLNSPLHF. Here the CDR3 DNA reads TGTGCCAGCAGCTTGGGTCTGGACCTAAATTCACCCCTCCACTTT.

This chain connects TRBV13 to TRBJ2-7; no reliable D call. The V gene's germline CDR1 is PRHDT and CDR2 FYEKMQ (reference sequence). The CDR3 is 14 amino acids. Trimming removed 1 base at V and 1 base at J, with 8 bases between. The CDR3 is CASSLAGMSYEQYV. DNA of the CDR3: TGTGCCAGCAGCTTAGCGGGCATGTCCTACGAGCAGTACGTC.

This clonotype appeared many times. J is TRBJ1-5 and V is TRBV12-3 or TRBV12-4, with D possibly TRBD1 on 6 matching bases. V lost 3 bases and J lost 1, with 10 bases in between. CDR3 length: 15 residues. Here the CDR3 DNA reads TGTGCCAGCAGTTTGTGGGACACAAGCAATCAGCCCCAGCATTTT. It encodes CASSLWDTSNQPQHF.

V usage is TRBV12-3 or TRBV12-4 and J usage is TRBJ1-2, with 8 positions matching TRBD1. Losses at the gene ends were 6 bases for V and 6 bases for J; bases not matched to a gene: 15. CDR3 length equals 16 residues. CDR3 in amino acids: CASSQDREPTMNGYTF. As DNA, the CDR3 is TGTGCCAGCAGCCAGGACAGGGAACCCACTATGAATGGCTACACCTTC.

This clonotype was seen many times. V is TRBV12-3 or TRBV12-4 and J is TRBJ2-1; unclear D gene. V lost 3 bases and J lost 5, with 8 bases in between. The CDR3 totals 13 residues. In DNA form, the CDR3 reads TGTGCCAGCAGTTTCATGGAGAACAATGAGCAGTTCTTC. As protein: CASSFMENNEQFF.

With respect to this clonotype: This may arise from a read error, as a much more abundant clone is one base away. The rearrangement joins TRBV5-6 to TRBJ2-7; D is perhaps TRBD1 or TRBD2 (5 bases each). Germline CDR1 reads SGHDT; CDR2 reads YYEEEE. CDR3 length equals 13 residues. CDR3 loop: CAGSQRDGYEQYF. CDR3 DNA sequence: TGTGCCGGCAGCCAACGGGACGGCTACGAGCAGTACTTC.

The chain uses TRBV20-1 and TRBJ1-5; the D gene is possibly TRBD1 (6 bases). The CDR3 totals 15 residues. Between the trimmed V and J ends, which lost 0 bases and 7 bases, there was a span of 16 bases. Germline-derived CDR1 and CDR2 are DFQATT and SNEGSKA (reference sequence). CDR3 in DNA: TGCAGTGCTAGAGATGGGCAGGGGTTTACCCAGCCCCAGCATTTT. It translates to CSARDGQGFTQPQHF.

Only a few counts were recorded for this clonotype. The V and J genes are TRBV10-3 and TRBJ1-2; a weak D match, TRBD1 (6 bases). The CDR3 runs 13 residues. CDR1 is ENHRY and CDR2 is SYGVKD in the germline V gene. V was clipped by 3 bases and J by 4 bases, with 9 bases between them. The CDR3 is CAISEMTGYGYTF. The DNA for the CDR3 is TGTGCCATCAGTGAAATGACAGGCTATGGCTACACCTTC.

This clonotype occurred a few times. The chain joins TRBV20-1 to TRBJ2-5, with 9 positions matching TRBD2. Germline V gene lookup returns CDR1 DFQATT and CDR2 SNEGSKA (reference sequence). CDR3 length: 15 residues. The V segment lost 2 bases and the J segment 0 bases; nucleotides outside the gene matches: 4. CDR3: CSARSSGEYQETQYF. In DNA form, the CDR3 reads TGCAGTGCTAGATCTAGCGGGGAGTACCAAGAGACCCAGTACTTC.

The V call is TRBV6-5, the J call TRBJ2-1; D may be TRBD2 (6 bases). V was pared by 6 bases and J by 5 bases, with 11 bases between. The germline V gene has CDR1 MNHEY and CDR2 SVGAGI. The CDR3 loop spans 13 amino acids. The DNA of the CDR3 is TGTGCCAGCAGCCTCCCTAGCGACAATGAGCAGTTCTTC. It specifies CASSLPSDNEQFF.

The sample holds a few counts of this clonotype. V usage is TRBV18 and J usage is TRBJ1-2; D not resolved. V dropped 3 bases and J dropped 6 bases, with 11 bases sitting between them. The germline V gene has CDR1 KGHSH and CDR2 LQKENI. The CDR3 runs 13 residues. The CDR3 protein is CASSPGPRNGYTF. The CDR3 DNA sequence: TGTGCCAGCTCACCTGGCCCACGGAATGGCTACACCTTC.

The V gene is TRBV12-3 or TRBV12-4, the J gene TRBJ2-1; 14 positions agree with TRBD2. The length of the CDR3 is 18 residues. V was pared by 4 bases and J by 2 bases, with 7 bases of the junction left unmatched. The CDR3 DNA reads TGTGCCAGCAGTTCCGGACTAGCGGGAGGCAACCCCTACAATGAGCAGTTCTTC. This encodes CASSSGLAGGNPYNEQFF.

To note about this clonotype: This may be a read error, as it is one base from a much larger clone. V is TRBV5-8 and J is TRBJ2-4; D uncertain. V was pared by 3 bases and J by 2 bases, with 15 bases between. The CDR3 spans 16 residues. Per germline, CDR1 SGHTS and CDR2 YDEGEE. In nucleotides, the CDR3 is TGTGCCAGCAGCTACTTGTCGTGGGGTACCAAAAACATTCAGTACTTC. Its translation is CASSYLSWGTKNIQYF.

The chain is built from TRBV19 and TRBJ1-1; D is ambiguous. CDR3 length: 13 residues. Between the trimmed V and J ends, which lost 5 bases and 6 bases, there was a span of 13 bases. Germline CDR1 reads LNHDA; CDR2 reads SQIVND (reference sequence). The DNA for the CDR3 is TGTGCCAGTAGTTCTACACCCGACGCTGAAGCTTTCTTT. Protein: CASSSTPDAEAFF.

The table lists this clonotype with a count of one. One junction end does not reproduce the germline sequence, and a read error may be involved. J is TRBJ2-1 and V is TRBV24-1, with a weak D call TRBD1 (5 bases). This CDR3 contains 18 residues. The germline V gene encodes CDR1 KGHDR and CDR2 SFDVKD. In nucleotides, the CDR3 is TGTGCCACCAGTGATTCTAGAATCACAGGTGGCCGCGGCAATGGGCAGTTCTTC. As protein: CATSDSRITGGRGNGQFF.

Ten or more counts support this clonotype. The gene calls are TRBV14 and TRBJ2-1; D perhaps matches TRBD2 (6 bases). CDR3 length: 13 amino acids. Deletions cut 8 bases from V and 4 bases from J, with 12 bases between. CDR1 SGHDN and CDR2 FVKESK come from the germline V gene. The CDR3 spells CASSWAGYNEQFF. CDR3 DNA: TGTGCCAGCTCGTGGGCGGGATACAATGAGCAGTTCTTC. Complete variable domain (other parts from reference TRBV14 and TRBJ2-1): EAGVTQFPSHSVIEKGQTVTLRCDPISGHDNLYWYRRVMGKEIKFLLHFVKESKQDESGMPNNRFLAERTGGTYSTLKVQPAELEDSGVYFCASSWAGYNEQFFGPGTRLTVL.

This clonotype came up a few times. The chain is built from TRBV7-2 and TRBJ1-4; perhaps TRBD1 as D (5 bases). The V and J ends lost 8 bases and 4 bases respectively, with 14 bases between them. The CDR3 is 14 residues long. The germline V gene has CDR1 SGHTA and CDR2 FQGNSA. Here the CDR3 reads CASRLSGSNEKLFF. For the CDR3, the DNA is TGTGCCAGCCGTCTTTCAGGGAGTAATGAAAAACTGTTTTTT.

The chain links TRBV2 to TRBJ2-1, with TRBD2 matching 7 bases. The CDR3 has 17 residues. With 2 bases clipped from V and 8 bases from J, the junction kept 15 bases outside the gene matches. Germline V gives CDR1 SNHLY, CDR2 FYNNEI. The CDR3 loop is CASSEIPGLILSDEQFF. The CDR3 DNA follows: TGTGCCAGCAGTGAAATCCCGGGACTAATATTGTCTGATGAGCAGTTCTTC.

CDR3 in amino acids: CASSHPSGESTDTQYF. The CDR3 DNA follows: TGCGCCAGCAGCCACCCTAGCGGGGAGAGCACAGATACGCAGTATTTT. The chain combines TRBV4-1 with TRBJ2-3; 9 bases are a match to TRBD2. Losses at the gene ends were 3 bases for V and 0 bases for J; bases not matched to a gene: 4. This CDR3 has 16 residues. Per the germline V gene, CDR1 is MGHRA and CDR2 is YSYEKL.

This clonotype was picked up many times. The chain has TRBV12-3 or TRBV12-4 and TRBJ2-4; D perhaps matches TRBD2 (5 bases). Deletions cut 5 bases from V and 1 base from J, with 12 bases between. This CDR3 has 15 residues. The CDR3 nucleotides read TGTGCCAGCAGTCCTGAGGGAGATGCCAAAAACATTCAGTACTTC. It codes for CASSPEGDAKNIQYF.